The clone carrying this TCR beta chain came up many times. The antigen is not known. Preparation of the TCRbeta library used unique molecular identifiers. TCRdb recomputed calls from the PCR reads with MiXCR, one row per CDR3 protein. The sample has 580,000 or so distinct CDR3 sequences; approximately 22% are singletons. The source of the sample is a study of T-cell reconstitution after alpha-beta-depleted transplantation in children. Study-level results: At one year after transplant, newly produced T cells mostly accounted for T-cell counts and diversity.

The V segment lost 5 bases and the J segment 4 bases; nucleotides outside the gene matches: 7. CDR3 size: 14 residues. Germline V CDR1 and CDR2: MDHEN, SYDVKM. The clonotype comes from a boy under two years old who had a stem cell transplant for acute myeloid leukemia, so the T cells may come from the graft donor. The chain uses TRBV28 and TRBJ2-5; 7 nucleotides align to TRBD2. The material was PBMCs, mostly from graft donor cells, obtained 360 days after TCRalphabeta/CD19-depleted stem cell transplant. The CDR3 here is CASSRTGGSETQYF. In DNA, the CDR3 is TGTGCCAGCAGTAGGACCGGGGGGTCAGAGACCCAGTACTTC.